The 25 T cell receptor beta chains presented below share a single source sample, sequenced in a study of blood T cell repertoires in COVID-19. Clones were read by immunoSEQ multiplex PCR, and TCRdb kept only the in-frame ones, dropping some. The sample lists around 130,000 clones; approximately 83% were seen once. Specimen: peripheral blood. The source is a woman aged 45-65 years who had recovered from COVID-19.

The chain uses TRBV6-5 and TRBJ1-6; D possibly corresponds to TRBD1 (5 bases). V was shortened by 6 bases and J by 3 bases, with 12 bases between the two germline ends. Germline CDR1 MNHEY, CDR2 SVGAGI. This CDR3 is 15 amino acids long. CDR3 sequence: CASSSLGGYNSPLHF. The CDR3 DNA is TGTGCCAGCAGCTCCCTCGGGGGCTATAATTCACCCCTCCACTTT.

This chain joins TRBV5-4 and TRBJ2-5; 8 nucleotides line up with TRBD2. CDR1 and CDR2 (germline): SGHNT, YYREEE (reference sequence). This CDR3 is built from 14 residues. V was pared by 2 bases and J by 5 bases, with 5 bases of the junction left unmatched. CDR3 coding DNA: TGTGCCAGCAGCTTACGGGGGGGTTCGGAGACCCAGTACTTC. It translates to CASSLRGGSETQYF.

V is TRBV7-2 and J is TRBJ2-3; D possibly corresponds to TRBD1 (5 bases). The germline V gene has CDR1 SGHTA and CDR2 FQGNSA. V was shortened by 2 bases and J by 6 bases, with 9 bases between the two germline ends. The CDR3 spans 13 residues. Here the CDR3 DNA reads TGTGCCAGCAGCTTAACTGGACACGATACGCAGTATTTT. Protein product: CASSLTGHDTQYF.

The chain recombines TRBV4-1 with TRBJ2-1; 8 nucleotides line up with TRBD2. V shed 3 bases, J shed 3 bases, and the junction held 10 bases outside the gene matches. The CDR3 length is 17 residues. Germline CDR1 MGHRA, CDR2 YSYEKL. CDR3 residues: CASSQEASGGNYNEQFF. In nucleotides, the CDR3 is TGCGCCAGCAGCCAGGAAGCGAGCGGGGGAAACTACAATGAGCAGTTCTTC.

The chain couples TRBV18 to TRBJ2-7; 9 bases fit TRBD1. V was pared by 6 bases and J by 6 bases, with 6 bases of the junction left unmatched. The germline CDR1 and CDR2 sequences are KGHSH and LQKENI. This CDR3 is built from 13 residues. CDR3 DNA: TGTGCCAGCTCGTCCACAGGGGGCGGCGAGCAGTACTTC. Translating it yields CASSSTGGGEQYF.

Relative to its sample, this clone is medium-sized (0.01 to 0.1%). The V gene is TRBV4-1, the J gene TRBJ2-2; D is unclear. Germline CDR1 MGHRA, CDR2 YSYEKL. V was shortened by 0 bases and J by 7 bases, with 6 bases between the two germline ends. This CDR3 region has 13 residues. CDR3 amino acids: CASSQDRGGELFF. CDR3 in DNA: TGCGCCAGCAGCCAAGATCGAGGCGGGGAGCTGTTTTTT.

The chain has TRBV5-1 and TRBJ2-5; D is undetermined. The V and J ends lost 2 bases and 0 bases respectively, with 2 bases between them. The CDR3 extends over 12 amino acids. In germline, CDR1 is SGHRS, CDR2 YFSETQ. The CDR3 nucleotides are TGCGCCAGCAGCTTCAACCAAGAGACCCAGTACTTC. Translating it yields CASSFNQETQYF.

V and J are TRBV21-1 and TRBJ1-6; no check of the table's D call, TRBD1, against the DNA was made. TRBV21-1 is given as a pseudogene. The CDR3 consists of 16 residues. The CDR3 DNA is TGTGCCAGCAGCAATTGGGGCTTGAGACAGGGGTCACCCCTCCACTTT. Amino acid sequence: CASSNWGLRQGSPLHF.

The CDR3 DNA sequence: TGTATGACCGGTTACAGTAACTATGGCTACACCTTC. This translates into CMTGYSNYGYTF. V usage is TRBV28 and J usage is TRBJ1-2; no firm D call. CDR1 MDHEN and CDR2 SYDVKM come from the germline V gene. The length of the CDR3 is 12 residues.

This rearrangement joins TRBV7-2 to TRBJ1-2; 10 nucleotides match TRBD1. Germline values: CDR1 SGHTA, CDR2 FQGNSA. Trimming at V came to 0 bases and at J to 5 bases, leaving 9 bases not matched to a gene. CDR3 length: 17 amino acids. CDR3 loop: CASSLAQGTGVNYGYTF. DNA for the CDR3: TGTGCCAGCAGCTTAGCGCAGGGGACAGGGGTTAATTATGGCTACACCTTC.

The chain employs TRBV12-3 or TRBV12-4 and TRBJ2-3; no firm D call. V dropped 3 bases and J dropped 2 bases, with 6 bases sitting between them. CDR3 size: 13 residues. The CDR3 reads CASSLPYTDTQYF. CDR3 DNA sequence: TGTGCCAGCAGTTTGCCCTACACAGATACGCAGTATTTT.

The chain employs TRBV5-6 and TRBJ1-1; D remains unclear. Trimming took off 4 bases at V and 0 bases at J, with 10 bases between the two ends. Germline CDR1 is SGHDT and CDR2 is YYEEEE. This CDR3 is 14 amino acids long. The CDR3 spells CASSPDNMNTEAFF. In nucleotides, the CDR3 is TGTGCCAGCAGCCCCGACAACATGAACACTGAAGCTTTCTTT.

The chain joins TRBV29-1 to TRBJ1-2, with D perhaps matching TRBD1 (5 bases). The CDR3 runs 10 residues. Trimming removed 7 bases at V and 6 bases at J, with 9 bases between. Per the germline V gene, CDR1 is SQVTM and CDR2 is ANQGSEA. CDR3 DNA: TGCAGCGCGGGGGAGGATGGCTACACCTTC. It codes for CSAGEDGYTF.

By sample share, this clone is medium-sized. The V gene is TRBV7-8, the J gene TRBJ2-1, with TRBD2 as a possible D gene (7 bases). Between the trimmed V and J ends, which lost 2 bases and 8 bases, there was a span of 16 bases. The CDR3 is made up of 15 amino acids. Germline-derived CDR1 and CDR2 are SGHVS and FQNEAQ. In DNA form, the CDR3 reads TGTGCCAGCAGCTTAACCGGGGGGCTTTTCGATGAGCAGTTCTTC. Protein sequence: CASSLTGGLFDEQFF.

This clone was detected once. The V gene is TRBV30, the J gene TRBJ1-1, with D hard to call. CDR3 length: 12 residues. V shed 1 base and J shed 6 bases, with 9 bases lying between them. In germline, CDR1 is GTSNPN, CDR2 SVGIG (reference sequence). CDR3 protein: CAWSGAKSEAFF. In DNA, the CDR3 is TGTGCCTGGAGTGGGGCTAAGTCTGAAGCTTTCTTT. The full variable domain, completed using reference TRBV30 and TRBJ1-1, is SQTIHQWPATLVQPVGSPLSLECTVEGTSNPNLYWYRQAAGRGLQLLFYSVGIGQISSEVPQNLSASRPQDRQFILSSKKLLLSDSGFYLCAWSGAKSEAFFGQGTRLTVV.

V is TRBV5-1 and J is TRBJ1-3, with a tentative D call TRBD1 (6 bases). Trimming stripped 4 bases from V and 0 bases from J, with 8 bases between. Germline V lookup: CDR1 SGHRS, CDR2 YFSETQ. The CDR3 has 14 residues. CDR3 protein: CASSLGASGNTIYF. In nucleotides, the CDR3 is TGCGCCAGCAGCCTGGGGGCCTCTGGAAACACCATATATTTT.

V is TRBV5-1 and J is TRBJ1-1, with TRBD1 matching over 7 bases. The CDR3 spans 14 residues. Germline CDR1 and CDR2: SGHRS and YFSETQ. Losses at the gene ends were 2 bases for V and 1 base for J; bases not matched to a gene: 2. CDR3 nucleotide sequence: TGCGCCAGCAGCTTTCGGACAGGGAACACTGAAGCTTTCTTT. Translation gives CASSFRTGNTEAFF.

This chain joins TRBV7-9 and TRBJ2-1, with D perhaps matching TRBD2 (6 bases). Trimming cost V 5 bases and J 4 bases, with 15 bases left between them. This CDR3 region has 15 residues. Germline CDR1 is SEHNR and CDR2 is FQNEAQ (reference sequence). CDR3 sequence (DNA): TGTGCCAGCAGCCCCCAGGGACTTCTATACAATGAGCAGTTCTTC. This translates into CASSPQGLLYNEQFF.

V is TRBV3-1 (or the pseudogene TRBV3-2) and J is TRBJ1-2; D gene uncertain. Germline V gene lookup returns CDR1 LGHDT and CDR2 YNNKEL (reference sequence). Trimming took 2 bases from V and 8 from J, leaving 12 bases between them. This CDR3 is built from 13 residues. CDR3 amino acids: CASSQISLPGYTF. The DNA of the CDR3 is TGTGCCAGCAGCCAAATCTCCCTTCCGGGCTACACCTTC.

V usage is TRBV18 and J usage is TRBJ2-1; 7 bases map to TRBD2. V shed 2 bases and J 8 bases; nucleotides not matched to a gene: 6. The CDR3 has 14 amino acids. The germline gives CDR1 KGHSH, CDR2 LQKENI. The CDR3 DNA is TGTGCCAGCTCACCAACTCGGGGGGTACATGAGCAGTTCTTC. Encoded protein: CASSPTRGVHEQFF.

The J gene is TRBJ1-2, the V gene TRBV3-1 (or the pseudogene TRBV3-2); D remains ambiguous. V was clipped by 2 bases and J by 0 bases, with 13 bases between them. CDR1 LGHDT and CDR2 YNNKEL come from the germline V gene (reference sequence). This CDR3 has 16 residues. CDR3 residues: CASSQWQFFPNYGYTF. DNA for the CDR3: TGTGCCAGCAGCCAATGGCAGTTTTTCCCTAACTATGGCTACACCTTC.

This chain connects TRBV6-5 to TRBJ2-1, with 10 bases fitting TRBD2. The CDR3 totals 15 residues. Germline V gives CDR1 MNHEY, CDR2 SVGAGI. J was trimmed by 4 bases and V by 5 bases; bases with no gene match: 5. The CDR3 reads CASSKLAGKYNEQFF. In DNA form, the CDR3 reads TGTGCCAGCAGTAAACTAGCGGGGAAATACAATGAGCAGTTCTTC.

This clone appeared once. The chain has TRBV10-2 and TRBJ1-1, with D possibly matching TRBD1 (5 bases). The CDR3 has 14 amino acids. Germline V gene sequence: CDR1 WSHSY, CDR2 SAAADI. Trimming removed 4 bases at V and 2 bases at J, with 11 bases between. The CDR3 DNA is TGCGCCAGCAGTGTTGGCAGGGTTAACACTGAAGCTTTCTTT. Protein sequence: CASSVGRVNTEAFF.

A few counts support this clone. The gene calls are TRBV10-3 and TRBJ1-5, with TRBD1 identical over 7 bases. Unmatched junction bases numbered 1, after V lost 5 bases and J lost 3 bases. CDR1 and CDR2 from the germline V gene are ENHRY and SYGVKD. The CDR3 consists of 13 residues. CDR3 residues: CAISTGVNQPQHF. CDR3 DNA: TGTGCCATCAGTACAGGGGTCAATCAGCCCCAGCATTTT.

This chain joins TRBV24-1 and TRBJ2-7, with 10 bases that match TRBD2. J gave up 3 bases and V 3 bases, and 4 bases lay outside the gene matches. Germline values: CDR1 KGHDR, CDR2 SFDVKD. The CDR3 sequence is 15 residues long. The CDR3 region has the DNA TGTGCCACCAGTGATCCCCAGCGGGGGGGCTACGAGCAGTACTTC. Amino acids: CATSDPQRGGYEQYF.